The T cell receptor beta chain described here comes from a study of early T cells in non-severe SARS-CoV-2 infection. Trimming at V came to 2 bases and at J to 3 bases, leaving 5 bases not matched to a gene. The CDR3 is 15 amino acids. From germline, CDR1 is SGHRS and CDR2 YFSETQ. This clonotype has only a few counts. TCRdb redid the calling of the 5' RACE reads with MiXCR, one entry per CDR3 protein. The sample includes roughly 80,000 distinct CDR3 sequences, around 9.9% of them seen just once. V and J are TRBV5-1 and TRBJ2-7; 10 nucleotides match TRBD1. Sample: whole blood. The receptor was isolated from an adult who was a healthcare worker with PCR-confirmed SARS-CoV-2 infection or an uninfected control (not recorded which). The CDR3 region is CASSFRDRGFYEQYF. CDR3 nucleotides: TGCGCCAGCAGCTTCAGGGACAGGGGATTCTACGAGCAGTACTTC.